This TCR beta chain is drawn from a study of control samples from healthy donors and cancer patients. Looked up from germline, CDR1 is SGDLS and CDR2 is YYNGEE. There are 15 residues in the CDR3. Between the trimmed V and J ends, which lost 0 bases and 4 bases, there was a span of 8 bases. Here immunoSEQ multiplex PCR was the method, and the copy in TCRdb shows in-frame clones only, minus some. The table lists about 54,000 clones, around 95% of them singletons. This receptor was obtained from a woman aged 25 to 39 in good health. The J gene is TRBJ1-6, the V gene TRBV9; D not resolved. Sequences were obtained from blood. The DNA for the CDR3 is TGTGCCAGCAGCGTAGAGGGTGTTTATAATTCACCCCTCCACTTT. Translation: CASSVEGVYNSPLHF.